Listed here are 5 T cell receptor beta chains from one sample, sequenced in a study of radiation and T cells in renal cell carcinoma. Sequencing was performed with immunoSEQ multiplex PCR; in TCRdb, only in-frame clones are kept and a portion is missing. This table has roughly 100,000 clones, approximately 82% appearing once. Time point here: blood 4 weeks post-SBRT, at nephrectomy. The treatment: 15 Gy SBRT to primary tumor, nephrectomy 4 weeks later. The specimen was blood, collected from a patient whose treatment included radiotherapy and nephrectomy. These receptors came from a man in his 60s with renal cell carcinoma.

The V call is TRBV6-1, the J call TRBJ2-7; a possible D gene is TRBD1 (6 bases). The germline gives CDR1 MNHNS, CDR2 SASEGT. The CDR3 runs to 15 residues. Trimming cost V 10 bases and J 4 bases, with 23 bases left between them. The CDR3 sequence: CATLGTPTGTYEQYF. CDR3 DNA: TGTGCCACCCTCGGAACCCCGACAGGAACTTACGAGCAGTACTTC.

The V call is TRBV19, the J call TRBJ2-1; TRBD2 might be the D (6 bases). With 8 bases removed from V and 5 bases from J, the gap between germline ends came to 19 bases. The V gene's germline CDR1 is LNHDA and CDR2 SQIVND (reference sequence). CDR3 length: 15 residues. The CDR3 is CASSPGPSAHNEQFF. CDR3 sequence (DNA): TGTGCCAGTTCCCCCGGACCTAGCGCGCACAATGAGCAGTTCTTC.

This chain connects TRBV13 to TRBJ2-1, with TRBD2 as a possible D gene (6 bases). V shed 4 bases and J shed 1 base, with 14 bases lying between them. This CDR3 region has 16 residues. Germline values: CDR1 PRHDT, CDR2 FYEKMQ (reference sequence). The CDR3 bases are TGTGCCAGCAGCTGGGGGGTGGTTCGGTCCTACAATGAGCAGTTCTTC. Its translation: CASSWGVVRSYNEQFF.

The chain combines TRBV5-6 with TRBJ2-7; 14 bases match TRBD2. The CDR3 consists of 14 residues. The germline CDR1 and CDR2 sequences are SGHDT and YYEEEE. V dropped 3 bases and J dropped 6; count of bases not matched to a gene: 2. The CDR3 region has the DNA TGTGCCAGCAGCTACGGACTAGCGGGAGGCGAGCAGTACTTC. Its translation is CASSYGLAGGEQYF.

The rearrangement uses TRBV5-6 and TRBJ2-1; 10 bases are shared with TRBD2. The trim removed 4 bases at V and 1 base at J, leaving 14 bases unmatched. This CDR3 spans 19 amino acids. Per germline, CDR1 SGHDT and CDR2 YYEEEE. The CDR3 is CASSPGPSGSKESYNEQFF. CDR3 in DNA: TGTGCCAGCAGCCCTGGGCCTAGCGGGAGTAAAGAGTCCTACAATGAGCAGTTCTTC.